This T cell receptor beta chain was sequenced in a study of cytomegalovirus exposure and HLA in healthy donors. Study overall: In an early release, HLA-typed donors contributed some 80 million unique TCR sequences.

About this clone itself: Its specificity is unknown.

Germline CDR1 SGHRS, CDR2 YFSETQ. Trimming cost V 7 bases and J 7 bases; bases outside gene matches: 11. The CDR3 totals 15 residues. Study-level findings and limits: Most TCRs appeared rarely, but some public TCRs recurred in many donors.

Amplification used 60 Vbeta primers and 13 Jbeta primers. Sequenced by immunoSEQ multiplex PCR; TCRdb stores in-frame clones only, minus some. The sample yields about 110,000 clones, about 80% seen once. The sequencing input was PBMCs. The TCR comes from a woman between 55 and 75 years old in good health and CMV-seropositive. The chain recombines TRBV5-1 with TRBJ1-6; TRBD1 matches at 7 bases. CDR3 coding DNA: TGCGCCAGCTCTAACCCGGGACAGCGGAATTCACCCCTCCACTTT. Translation: CASSNPGQRNSPLHF.